A single sample gave rise to the 11 T cell receptor beta chains below, sequenced in a study of cytomegalovirus exposure and HLA in healthy donors. The PCR contained 60 Vbeta and 13 Jbeta primers. Produced via immunoSEQ multiplex PCR; TCRdb's table is partial and in-frame only. In the table there are roughly 150,000 clones, about 77% of which are singletons. Input material: PBMCs. The origin of the receptors is a young man in good health and CMV-seronegative.

The CDR3 DNA sequence: TGTGCCAGCAGAGAAACCGGGACAGGACCGGATGGCTACACCTTC. This translates into CASRETGTGPDGYTF. The V and J genes are TRBV6-5 and TRBJ1-2; TRBD1 aligns across 8 bases. V dropped 6 bases and J dropped 6; count of bases not matched to a gene: 12. Germline CDR1 reads MNHEY; CDR2 reads SVGAGI. The CDR3 loop spans 15 amino acids.

The chain recombines TRBV18 with TRBJ2-7, with TRBD1 as a possible D gene (6 bases). Trimming removed 4 bases at V and 1 base at J, with 8 bases between. CDR3 length: 13 residues. Germline V gene lookup returns CDR1 KGHSH and CDR2 LQKENI. CDR3 sequence (DNA): TGTGCCAGCTCACGGACAGAGTCCTACGAGCAGTACTTC. Its translation is CASSRTESYEQYF.

The rearrangement uses TRBV4-3 and TRBJ2-7, with TRBD2 matching over 7 bases. Germline CDR1 LGHNA, CDR2 YSLEER. V dropped 5 bases and J dropped 2; count of bases not matched to a gene: 3. The CDR3 extends over 13 amino acids. CDR3 sequence: CASSVGRTYEQYF. CDR3 DNA sequence: TGCGCCAGCAGCGTCGGGAGGACCTACGAGCAGTACTTC.

The chain couples TRBV13 to TRBJ2-3; 8 bases fit TRBD1. Unmatched junction bases numbered 1, after V lost 0 bases and J lost 2 bases. Per germline, CDR1 PRHDT and CDR2 FYEKMQ (reference sequence). The CDR3 loop spans 15 amino acids. CDR3 residues: CASSLGDRDTDTQYF. CDR3 sequence (DNA): TGTGCCAGCAGCTTAGGGGACAGGGACACAGATACGCAGTATTTT.

V is TRBV25-1 and J is TRBJ1-4, with 7 bases matching TRBD1. The germline gives CDR1 MGHDK, CDR2 SYGVNS. This CDR3 region has 14 residues. V lost 3 bases to trimming and J lost 8 bases; unmatched junction nucleotides: 6. The chain's CDR3 is CASSDPQGREKLFF. The DNA for the CDR3 is TGTGCCAGCAGTGATCCACAGGGGAGGGAAAAACTGTTTTTT.

V gene TRBV4-3 combines with J gene TRBJ2-3, with TRBD2 identical over 9 bases. This CDR3 comprises 16 residues. The germline V gene encodes CDR1 LGHNA and CDR2 YSLEER. Losses at the gene ends were 4 bases for V and 2 bases for J; bases not matched to a gene: 7. The CDR3 spells CASSLQTSGNTDTQYF. The CDR3 region has the DNA TGCGCCAGCAGCCTTCAGACTAGCGGCAACACAGATACGCAGTATTTT.

The chain employs TRBV28 and TRBJ2-4; 8 bases are a match to TRBD2. Germline CDR1 and CDR2: MDHEN and SYDVKM. Trimming took 2 bases from V and 2 from J; bases not matched to a gene: 2. The CDR3 loop spans 15 amino acids. In DNA form, the CDR3 reads TGTGCCAGCAGTTTAATAGCGGGAACCAAAAACATTCAGTACTTC. Amino acid sequence: CASSLIAGTKNIQYF.

In its sample, this clone was seen once. Germline is not matched at one junction end, which may reflect a read error. DNA for the CDR3: TGTGCCAGCAGCCCCCGTGCCGCGGCGGTCTTC. This translates into CASSPRAAAVF. The chain joins TRBV28 to TRBJ2-1; no firm D call. From germline, CDR1 is MDHEN and CDR2 SYDVKM. The CDR3 runs 11 residues.

The table lists this clone with a count of one. The rearrangement joins TRBV6-5 to TRBJ2-2; 7 bases agree with TRBD2. Germline CDR1 and CDR2: MNHEY and SVGAGI. This CDR3 has 14 residues. The J segment lost 7 bases and the V segment lost 6 bases, leaving 8 bases of the junction unmatched. The CDR3 loop reads CASRLRRGVGELFF. CDR3 nucleotide sequence: TGTGCCAGCAGACTACGACGGGGGGTCGGGGAGCTGTTTTTT.

The chain recombines TRBV7-3 with TRBJ1-4, with 8 bases that match TRBD1. The length of the CDR3 is 13 residues. With 5 bases clipped from V and 5 bases from J, the junction kept 1 base outside the gene matches. Germline assignment: CDR1 SGHTA and CDR2 FQGTGA. CDR3 in amino acids: CASSRTGNEKLFF. CDR3 in DNA: TGTGCCAGCAGCCGGACAGGGAATGAAAAACTGTTTTTT.

The chain couples TRBV16 to TRBJ1-1; no definite D call. The CDR3 contains 14 residues. V lost 4 bases and J lost 4, with 13 bases in between. Germline V gene lookup returns CDR1 KGHSY and CDR2 FQNENV. The CDR3 nucleotides are TGTGCCAGCAGCCCTCGGGGTTCAGGCACTGAAGCTTTCTTT. This encodes CASSPRGSGTEAFF.